This record looks at one TCR beta chain sequence and its context. The antigen is undetermined. The record originates from a study of shared clonotypes between healthy human individuals. Overall study findings and caveats: Generation probability values for non-shared clonotypes were lower than those for clonotypes shared by all four donors. The authors sampled blood alone, and tissue repertoires likely differ.

The CDR3 contains 14 residues. Losses at the gene ends were 4 bases for V and 6 bases for J; bases not matched to a gene: 6. CDR1 and CDR2 from the germline V gene are MNHEY and SVGAGI. Deep was the level used in running the assay. The repertoire was sequenced with immunoSEQ multiplex PCR; TCRdb's copy has only in-frame clones and lacks some. The sample has millions of clones; around 96% are singletons. Positive CCR7 selection of CD45RO-negative cells yielded the naive CD8 cells, and terminally differentiated effector memory CD45RA+ cells were excluded. The specimen was naive CD8+ T cells sorted from blood. The rearrangement uses TRBV6-5 and TRBJ2-5; TRBD2 aligns across 9 bases. The clonotype was recovered from a man younger than 35 in good health. The CDR3 protein is CASSLAGVGKTQYF. The DNA of the CDR3 is TGTGCCAGCAGTTTAGCGGGAGTTGGAAAGACCCAGTACTTC.